The rows below give T cell receptor beta chains drawn from one sample of a study of blood T cell repertoires in COVID-19. Here immunoSEQ multiplex PCR was the method, and the copy in TCRdb shows in-frame clones only, minus some. The table records over 300,000 clones, roughly 83% of them present only once. Material for sequencing was peripheral blood. Receptors were obtained from a woman aged 45-60 years with acute or convalescent COVID-19. CDR3s include the opening cysteine and the closing phenylalanine or tryptophan. The D gene is left open where the match is weak. A clone size is listed for some rows: how often the clone was seen (once, few, many), or a class if it is expanded.

CDR3 protein	CDR3 DNA	D gene	clone size	V gene	CDR3 length	J gene
CASSLPSGGYEQYF	TGCGCCAGCAGCTTGCCTAGCGGAGGCTACGAGCAGTACTTC	TRBD2	.	TRBV5-1	14	TRBJ2-7
CASSRQATNEKLFF	TGTGCCAGCAGCCGACAGGCAACTAATGAAAAACTGTTTTTT	.	.	TRBV7-9	14	TRBJ1-4
CASIRRQFYEQYF	TGTGCCAGCATCCGACGACAGTTCTACGAGCAGTACTTC	.	.	TRBV28	13	TRBJ2-7
CASSGRGTDTSNYGYTF	TGTGCCAGCAGTGGTAGGGGAACAGACACTTCTAACTATGGCTACACCTTC	.	.	TRBV6-1	17	TRBJ1-2
CASLLQGWDTDSRNTGELFF	TGTGCCAGTTTGCTACAGGGATGGGACACCGATTCGAGGAACACCGGGGAGCTGTTTTTT	.	once	TRBV19	20	TRBJ2-2
CASSDSGQNEQFF	TGTGCCAGCAGTGACTCGGGGCAAAATGAGCAGTTCTTC	.	.	TRBV6-4	13	TRBJ2-1
CASSIVPSGSYEQYF	TGTGCCAGTAGTATAGTTCCTAGCGGCTCCTACGAGCAGTACTTC	TRBD2	.	TRBV19	15	TRBJ2-7
CASSLAGQGIGYTF	TGTGCCAGCAGCTTAGCAGGTCAGGGCATCGGCTACACCTTC	.	once	TRBV7-9	14	TRBJ1-2
CSARGIAGGPWNEQFF	TGCAGTGCTCGTGGGATAGCGGGAGGGCCCTGGAATGAGCAGTTCTTC	TRBD2	.	TRBV20-1	16	TRBJ2-1
CASSQTATEAFF	TGTGCCAGCAGTCAGACAGCCACTGAAGCTTTCTTT	.	.	TRBV12-3/TRBV12-4	12	TRBJ1-1
CASSGQGAGELFF	TGTGCCAGCAGCGGACAGGGCGCCGGGGAGCTGTTTTTT	TRBD1	.	TRBV7-2	13	TRBJ2-2
CASRLDFYGSYEQYF	TGTGCCAGCAGACTCGACTTTTATGGCTCCTACGAGCAGTACTTC	.	.	TRBV6-5	15	TRBJ2-7
CASSPPRQGAEGYTF	TGTGCCAGCAGCCCCCCGAGGCAGGGGGCGGAAGGCTACACCTTC	TRBD1	.	TRBV5-4	15	TRBJ1-2
CASSPRSGGASGSYEQYF	TGTGCCAGCTCACCACGCTCCGGGGGGGCTAGCGGAAGCTACGAGCAGTACTTC	TRBD2	.	TRBV18	18	TRBJ2-7
CASSYSTSGGSYEQYF	TGTGCCAGCAGTTACAGTACTAGCGGGGGATCCTACGAGCAGTACTTC	TRBD2	.	TRBV6-2/TRBV6-3	16	TRBJ2-7
CASSRDYRNEQFF	TGTGCCAGCAGCCGGGACTATCGAAATGAGCAGTTCTTC	TRBD2	.	TRBV7-3	13	TRBJ2-1
CASSLSWSEQYF	TGTGCCAGCAGCCTGAGTTGGAGCGAGCAGTACTTC	.	.	TRBV14	12	TRBJ2-7
CASSELTSGRTEQYF	TGTGCCAGCAGTGAGCTGACTAGCGGGAGGACCGAGCAGTACTTC	TRBD2	.	TRBV6-1	15	TRBJ2-7
CASSSEPTVANTGELFF	TGTGCCAGCAGCTCAGAGCCGACAGTCGCGAACACCGGGGAGCTGTTTTTT	.	.	TRBV7-6	17	TRBJ2-2
CASSEALRDSRNTIYF	TGTGCCAGCAGTGAAGCGCTTCGAGACAGCAGAAACACCATATATTTT	.	.	TRBV2	16	TRBJ1-3
CASSITGGLDQPQHF	TGTGCCAGCAGTATAACAGGGGGCCTGGATCAGCCCCAGCATTTT	TRBD1	.	TRBV28	15	TRBJ1-5
CASSIPDRRYGYTF	TGTGCCAGTAGTATCCCCGACAGGAGATATGGCTACACCTTC	.	.	TRBV19	14	TRBJ1-2
CASSSMTGWETQYF	TGTGCCAGCAGTTCCATGACAGGGTGGGAGACCCAGTACTTC	TRBD1	.	TRBV6-2/TRBV6-3	14	TRBJ2-5
CASSGLAALGREQYF	TGTGCCAGCTCAGGACTAGCGGCCCTGGGGAGGGAGCAGTACTTC	TRBD2	.	TRBV18	15	TRBJ2-7
CASSPQPEFQETQYF	TGTGCCAGCAGTCCACAGCCGGAATTCCAAGAGACCCAGTACTTC	.	.	TRBV7-6	15	TRBJ2-5
CASSGQGNTEAFF	TGCGCCAGCAGCGGACAGGGTAACACTGAAGCTTTCTTT	TRBD1	once	TRBV5-1	13	TRBJ1-1
CASSTGTGEFQETQYF	TGTGCCAGTAGTACCGGGACAGGGGAGTTTCAAGAGACCCAGTACTTC	TRBD1	.	TRBV19	16	TRBJ2-5
CASSYPGEPPTF	TGTGCCAGCAGTTACCCCGGGGAACCTCCCACCTTC	.	.	TRBV6-6	12	TRBJ2-7
CATSEPGQGKETQYF	TGTGCCACCAGTGAGCCGGGACAGGGGAAAGAGACCCAGTACTTC	TRBD1	.	TRBV24-1	15	TRBJ2-5
CASSPQREEGDEQFF	TGTGCCAGCTCACCACAGCGGGAAGAGGGTGATGAGCAGTTCTTC	TRBD2	.	TRBV18	15	TRBJ2-1
CASTRLAGLSDTQYF	TGTGCCAGCACCAGACTAGCGGGCTTGTCAGATACGCAGTATTTT	TRBD2	.	TRBV27	15	TRBJ2-3
CASSFLGSNNEQFF	TGTGCCAGCAGTTTCCTGGGCAGTAACAATGAGCAGTTCTTC	.	.	TRBV28	14	TRBJ2-1
CSASPASGRALWNEQFF	TGCAGTGCTAGTCCTGCTAGCGGGAGGGCCTTGTGGAATGAGCAGTTCTTC	TRBD2	.	TRBV20-1	17	TRBJ2-1
CASSQESRGAPEAFF	TGCGCCAGCAGCCAAGAATCCAGGGGTGCCCCTGAAGCTTTCTTT	.	.	TRBV4-1	15	TRBJ1-1
CASRLNTGELFF	TGTGCCAGCAGACTTAACACCGGGGAGCTGTTTTTT	.	.	TRBV12-3/TRBV12-4	12	TRBJ2-2